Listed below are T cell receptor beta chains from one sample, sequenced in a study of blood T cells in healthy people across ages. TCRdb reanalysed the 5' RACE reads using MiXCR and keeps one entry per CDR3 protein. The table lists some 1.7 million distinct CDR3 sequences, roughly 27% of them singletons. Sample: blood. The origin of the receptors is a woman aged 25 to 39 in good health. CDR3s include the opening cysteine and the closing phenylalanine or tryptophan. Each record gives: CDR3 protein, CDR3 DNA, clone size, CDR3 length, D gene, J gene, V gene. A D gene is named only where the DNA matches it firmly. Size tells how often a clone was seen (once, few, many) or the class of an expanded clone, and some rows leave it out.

CDR3 protein: CASSSRRNQPQHF
CDR3 DNA: TGTGCCAGCAGCTCCCGGCGCAATCAGCCCCAGCATTTT
clone size: few
CDR3 length: 13
D gene: .
J gene: TRBJ1-5
V gene: TRBV12-3/TRBV12-4

CDR3 protein: CSAREGGGLYEQYF
CDR3 DNA: TGCAGTGCTAGGGAGGGGGGGGGCCTCTACGAGCAGTACTTC
clone size: .
CDR3 length: 14
D gene: .
J gene: TRBJ2-7
V gene: TRBV20-1

CDR3 protein: CASRYRPTGVTDTQYF
CDR3 DNA: TGTGCCAGCAGATACCGCCCGACAGGGGTCACAGATACGCAGTATTTT
clone size: .
CDR3 length: 16
D gene: TRBD1
J gene: TRBJ2-3
V gene: TRBV12-3/TRBV12-4

CDR3 protein: CASSKGQGLNEQFF
CDR3 DNA: TGCGCCAGCAGCAAGGGACAGGGGTTGAATGAGCAGTTCTTC
clone size: .
CDR3 length: 14
D gene: TRBD1
J gene: TRBJ2-1
V gene: TRBV4-1

CDR3 protein: CASSSGLGRDIQYF
CDR3 DNA: TGTGCCAGCAGCTCGGGACTAGGGCGGGACATTCAGTACTTC
clone size: many
CDR3 length: 14
D gene: TRBD2
J gene: TRBJ2-4
V gene: TRBV7-8

CDR3 protein: CASSFQELTNQPQHF
CDR3 DNA: TGTGCCAGCAGTTTTCAGGAATTGACCAATCAGCCCCAGCATTTT
clone size: few
CDR3 length: 15
D gene: .
J gene: TRBJ1-5
V gene: TRBV12-3/TRBV12-4

CDR3 protein: CASSAYKAGQFF
CDR3 DNA: TGTGCCAGCAGTGCCTACAAAGCCGGGCAGTTCTTC
clone size: .
CDR3 length: 12
D gene: .
J gene: TRBJ2-1
V gene: TRBV6-2/TRBV6-3

CDR3 protein: CAIRAGRNSPLHF
CDR3 DNA: TGTGCCATCAGGGCAGGGAGGAATTCACCCCTCCACTTT
clone size: .
CDR3 length: 13
D gene: .
J gene: TRBJ1-6
V gene: TRBV10-3

CDR3 protein: CRPGTAAKNEQFF
CDR3 DNA: TGCAGGCCTGGGACGGCCGCCAAGAATGAGCAGTTCTTC
clone size: many
CDR3 length: 13
D gene: .
J gene: TRBJ2-1
V gene: TRBV20-1

CDR3 protein: CSAPSGLYNEQFF
CDR3 DNA: TGCAGTGCCCCGAGCGGATTATACAATGAGCAGTTCTTC
clone size: few
CDR3 length: 13
D gene: .
J gene: TRBJ2-1
V gene: TRBV20-1

CDR3 protein: CASSAYRGEEQYF
CDR3 DNA: TGTGCCAGCAGCGCATACAGGGGAGAAGAGCAGTACTTC
clone size: few
CDR3 length: 13
D gene: TRBD1
J gene: TRBJ2-7
V gene: TRBV7-2

CDR3 protein: CASSAGSIATDTQYF
CDR3 DNA: TGTGCCAGCAGCGCGGGGTCCATAGCAACAGATACGCAGTATTTT
clone size: many
CDR3 length: 15
D gene: .
J gene: TRBJ2-3
V gene: TRBV3-1

CDR3 protein: CASRGQTRETQYF
CDR3 DNA: TGTGCCAGCAGAGGACAGACCAGAGAGACCCAGTACTTC
clone size: few
CDR3 length: 13
D gene: .
J gene: TRBJ2-5
V gene: TRBV7-2

CDR3 protein: CASSSGSDQPQHF
CDR3 DNA: TGCGCCAGCAGCAGCGGGAGTGATCAGCCCCAGCATTTT
clone size: few
CDR3 length: 13
D gene: .
J gene: TRBJ1-5
V gene: TRBV5-1

CDR3 protein: CASSPQLAGVLWQYF
CDR3 DNA: TGTGCCAGCAGCCCCCAACTAGCGGGAGTACTATGGCAGTACTTC
clone size: few
CDR3 length: 15
D gene: TRBD2
J gene: TRBJ2-7
V gene: TRBV11-2

CDR3 protein: CASRRRGPGQGGRNTEAFF
CDR3 DNA: TGTGCCAGCAGGAGGCGTGGACCGGGACAGGGAGGGCGAAACACTGAAGCTTTCTTT
clone size: .
CDR3 length: 19
D gene: TRBD1
J gene: TRBJ1-1
V gene: TRBV7-2

CDR3 protein: CASSSALGSGPYEQYF
CDR3 DNA: TGTGCCAGCAGTTCCGCTCTCGGGAGCGGGCCCTACGAGCAGTACTTC
clone size: .
CDR3 length: 16
D gene: .
J gene: TRBJ2-7
V gene: TRBV6-5

CDR3 protein: CASSLPSGETYNEQFF
CDR3 DNA: TGCGCCAGCAGCTTGCCCAGCGGGGAGACCTACAATGAGCAGTTCTTC
clone size: few
CDR3 length: 16
D gene: TRBD2
J gene: TRBJ2-1
V gene: TRBV5-1

CDR3 protein: CASSSSPWSGARLNSPLHF
CDR3 DNA: TGTGCCAGCAGTTCGAGCCCCTGGAGTGGGGCTCGGTTGAATTCACCCCTCCACTTT
clone size: .
CDR3 length: 19
D gene: .
J gene: TRBJ1-6
V gene: TRBV27

CDR3 protein: CASSGTSGRTEELFF
CDR3 DNA: TGTGCCAGCAGCGGGACTAGCGGGCGCACCGAGGAGCTGTTTTTT
clone size: .
CDR3 length: 15
D gene: TRBD2
J gene: TRBJ2-2
V gene: TRBV7-8

CDR3 protein: CSGGSMNTEAFF
CDR3 DNA: TGCAGCGGGGGCTCTATGAACACTGAAGCTTTCTTT
clone size: .
CDR3 length: 12
D gene: .
J gene: TRBJ1-1
V gene: TRBV29-1

CDR3 protein: CASRRGISGDEQYF
CDR3 DNA: TGTGCCAGCAGGAGAGGGATCTCAGGAGACGAGCAGTACTTC
clone size: .
CDR3 length: 14
D gene: .
J gene: TRBJ2-7
V gene: TRBV6-2/TRBV6-3

CDR3 protein: CSVDREGQGTEAFF
CDR3 DNA: TGCAGCGTTGATAGGGAGGGTCAGGGCACTGAAGCTTTCTTT
clone size: .
CDR3 length: 14
D gene: .
J gene: TRBJ1-1
V gene: TRBV29-1

CDR3 protein: CASPRGSRSGANVLTF
CDR3 DNA: TGTGCCAGTCCCAGAGGCTCCCGCTCTGGGGCCAACGTCCTGACTTTC
clone size: many
CDR3 length: 16
D gene: .
J gene: TRBJ2-6
V gene: TRBV7-9

CDR3 protein: CASTSFVSGANVLTF
CDR3 DNA: TGTGCCAGCACCTCCTTCGTCTCTGGGGCCAACGTCCTGACTTTC
clone size: few
CDR3 length: 15
D gene: .
J gene: TRBJ2-6
V gene: TRBV6-5

CDR3 protein: CASSVEYGREQFF
CDR3 DNA: TGTGCCAGCAGCGTAGAGTACGGTCGTGAGCAGTTCTTC
clone size: few
CDR3 length: 13
D gene: .
J gene: TRBJ2-1
V gene: TRBV9

CDR3 protein: CSVATSGGSDTQYF
CDR3 DNA: TGCAGCGTTGCTACTAGCGGGGGGTCAGATACGCAGTATTTT
clone size: .
CDR3 length: 14
D gene: TRBD2
J gene: TRBJ2-3
V gene: TRBV29-1

CDR3 protein: CASSFQGQRGETQYF
CDR3 DNA: TGCGCCAGCAGCTTCCAGGGGCAGAGGGGAGAGACCCAGTACTTC
clone size: many
CDR3 length: 15
D gene: .
J gene: TRBJ2-5
V gene: TRBV5-1

CDR3 protein: CASSPQAYEQFF
CDR3 DNA: TGTGCCAGCAGCCCTCAGGCTTATGAGCAGTTCTTC
clone size: .
CDR3 length: 12
D gene: .
J gene: TRBJ2-1
V gene: TRBV14

CDR3 protein: CSVEGATNNEQYF
CDR3 DNA: TGCAGCGTTGAAGGGGCTACCAACAATGAGCAGTACTTC
clone size: .
CDR3 length: 13
D gene: .
J gene: TRBJ2-5
V gene: TRBV29-1

CDR3 protein: CSAMSSGGNNEQFF
CDR3 DNA: TGCAGTGCTATGTCAAGCGGGGGGAACAATGAGCAGTTCTTC
clone size: few
CDR3 length: 14
D gene: TRBD2
J gene: TRBJ2-1
V gene: TRBV20-1

CDR3 protein: CSVPGQGGRSSYNEQFF
CDR3 DNA: TGCAGCGTCCCCGGACAGGGGGGCAGGAGCTCCTACAATGAGCAGTTCTTC
clone size: .
CDR3 length: 17
D gene: TRBD1
J gene: TRBJ2-1
V gene: TRBV29-1

CDR3 protein: CASSISGGAEDTQYF
CDR3 DNA: TGTGCCAGCAGCATTAGCGGGGGGGCAGAAGATACGCAGTATTTT
clone size: few
CDR3 length: 15
D gene: TRBD2
J gene: TRBJ2-3
V gene: TRBV7-3

CDR3 protein: CASSLGLGGVWIEQYF
CDR3 DNA: TGTGCCAGCAGTCTCGGTCTGGGGGGCGTCTGGATCGAGCAGTACTTC
clone size: many
CDR3 length: 16
D gene: .
J gene: TRBJ2-7
V gene: TRBV12-3/TRBV12-4

CDR3 protein: CASSLGLAARTDTQYF
CDR3 DNA: TGTGCCAGCAGCTTAGGACTAGCGGCGCGCACAGATACGCAGTATTTT
clone size: many
CDR3 length: 16
D gene: TRBD2
J gene: TRBJ2-3
V gene: TRBV7-8

CDR3 protein: CATSSDRGTNEKLFF
CDR3 DNA: TGTGCCACCAGCAGCGACAGGGGAACTAATGAAAAACTGTTTTTT
clone size: .
CDR3 length: 15
D gene: TRBD1
J gene: TRBJ1-4
V gene: TRBV15

CDR3 protein: CASSRSWEPGEKLFF
CDR3 DNA: TGTGCCAGCAGCCGATCCTGGGAACCCGGGGAAAAACTGTTTTTT
clone size: .
CDR3 length: 15
D gene: .
J gene: TRBJ1-4
V gene: TRBV4-2

CDR3 protein: CASSVPDRVYEQYF
CDR3 DNA: TGTGCCAGCAGCGTTCCCGACAGGGTCTACGAGCAGTACTTC
clone size: many
CDR3 length: 14
D gene: TRBD1
J gene: TRBJ2-7
V gene: TRBV3-1

CDR3 protein: CAISEPGQGIGEQFF
CDR3 DNA: TGTGCCATCAGTGAGCCGGGACAGGGTATAGGGGAGCAGTTCTTC
clone size: few
CDR3 length: 15
D gene: TRBD1
J gene: TRBJ2-1
V gene: TRBV10-3

CDR3 protein: CATSRAGTNQPQHF
CDR3 DNA: TGTGCCACCAGTCGTGCAGGTACTAATCAGCCCCAGCATTTT
clone size: many
CDR3 length: 14
D gene: .
J gene: TRBJ1-5
V gene: TRBV24-1

CDR3 protein: CASSENIQYF
CDR3 DNA: TGTGCCAGCAGTGAAAACATTCAGTACTTC
clone size: few
CDR3 length: 10
D gene: .
J gene: TRBJ2-4
V gene: TRBV2

CDR3 protein: CASSQNSPLHF
CDR3 DNA: TGTGCCAGCTCCCAAAATTCACCCCTCCACTTT
clone size: few
CDR3 length: 11
D gene: .
J gene: TRBJ1-6
V gene: TRBV2